The clone carrying this T cell receptor (beta chain) has more than one count but fewer than ten. The data belong to a study of blood T cells in healthy people across ages. The germline V gene encodes CDR1 KGHDR and CDR2 SFDVKD. This CDR3 region has 20 residues. Trimming removed 4 bases from V and 13 bases from J; junction bases left unmatched: 24. Together with a sample-barcoded 5' primer, a J-beta primer mix was included in a second PCR lasting about 7 to 12 cycles. MiXCR was run by TCRdb on the 5' RACE reads, yielding one entry per CDR3 protein. The sample lists approximately 810,000 distinct CDR3 sequences; about 28% were seen once.

The clonotype was recovered from an elderly woman in good health. Source material: blood. The chain is built from TRBV24-1 and TRBJ2-4; 13 bases are shared with TRBD2. The CDR3 sequence: CATSEGGTSGVHGSYNEQYF. In nucleotides, the CDR3 is TGTGCCACCAGTGAAGGCGGGACTAGCGGGGTCCACGGCTCCTACAATGAGCAGTACTTC.